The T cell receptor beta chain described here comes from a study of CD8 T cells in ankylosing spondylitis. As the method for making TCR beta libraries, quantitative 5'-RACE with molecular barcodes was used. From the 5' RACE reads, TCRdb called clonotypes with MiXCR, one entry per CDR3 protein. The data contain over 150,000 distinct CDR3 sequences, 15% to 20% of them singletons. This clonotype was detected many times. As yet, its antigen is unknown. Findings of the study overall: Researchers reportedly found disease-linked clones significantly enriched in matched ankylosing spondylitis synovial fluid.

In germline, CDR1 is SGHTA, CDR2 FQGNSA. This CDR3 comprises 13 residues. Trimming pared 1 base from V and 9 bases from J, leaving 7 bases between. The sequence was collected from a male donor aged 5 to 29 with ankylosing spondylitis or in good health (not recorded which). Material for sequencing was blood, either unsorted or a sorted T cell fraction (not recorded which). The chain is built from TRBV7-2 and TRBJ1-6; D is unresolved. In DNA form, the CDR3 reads TGTGCCAGCAGCTTAGTCGGGCGTTCACCCCTCCACTTT. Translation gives CASSLVGRSPLHF.